This TCR beta chain was observed in a study of regulatory T cells in long-lasting Graves disease (dated by TCRdb to the early 2020s). Notes on the research overall: Persistent Graves' disease meant more than 5 years of antithyroid drug treatment with TSH receptor autoantibodies that stayed positive. Patients with persistent Graves' disease were compared with patients with newly diagnosed Graves' disease using TCR sequencing and RNA sequencing of peripheral blood. The study took place in China and was registered as a clinical trial. A total of around 35 samples underwent TCR sequencing: around 13 from persistent and around 20 from newly diagnosed Graves' disease patients. In the clinical cohort, patients with persistent Graves' disease had used antithyroid drugs for an average of around 9.3 years.

This clonotype was picked up one time. Its antigen is not yet known. One base away there is no much larger clone; base qualities are not given. One read alone makes for weak evidence. Libraries were prepared through multiplex PCR. This sample was sequenced with an Illumina HiSeq 4000. CDR3 regions were amplified by Arm-PCR with iRepertoire HTBI primers to construct TCR beta libraries. Before sequencing, the PCR products went through gel purification. The authors' pipeline ran thus. Across samples, approximately 68 TRBV and 13 to 15 TRBJ segments were identified and used for gene usage analysis of CDR3 amino acid clonotypes. Filtered high-quality paired reads were merged into contigs using COPE and FqMerger. BLAST was used to align contigs to IMGT TRBV, TRBD and TRBJ reference genes, and CDR3 was defined according to IMGT. Highly expanded clones were defined as clonotypes with a frequency above 0.1%. Repertoire diversity was measured by Shannon entropy, and V-J evenness by the Gini coefficient. A clonotype found in more than one individual was treated as public. TCRdb reran the public reads through fastp at Q25 and MiXCR, keeping productive beta chains. A single entry per CDR3 protein holds the most common genes and DNA from its merged rows. The V and J calls, along with clone size, are taken from TCRdb and not from the paper's own processing. Within this sample are about half a million distinct CDR3 sequences, with 20% to 25% of them counted one time only. Roughly 13% of the sample belongs to the ten largest clones.

For CDR1 and CDR2, the germline V gene lists LGHNA and YSLEER. From the cysteine up to the phenylalanine, the CDR3 has a length of 13 residues. Here the CDR3 DNA is all that survives: 39 bases in frame from base 1. A distance of 8 bases separates the germline ends of V and J, which lose 2 bases and 3 bases respectively. What this sample's time point label stands for: persistent/refractory GD, antithyroid drugs over 5 years with positive TRAb. RNA was extracted from PBMCs in TRIzol for both TCR sequencing and RNA sequencing. Graves' disease was diagnosed according to American Thyroid Association guidelines. Patients were recruited from an endocrinology department in Xi'an, China. Each patient gave 8.5 to 9.5 milliliters of peripheral blood, collected in an EDTA anticoagulant tube. Ficoll Paque Plus density gradient separation was used to isolate PBMCs, and no additional T cell sorting was done. An Agilent 2100 Bioanalyzer and agarose gel were used to check RNA quality, and a NanoDrop 2000 was used to measure RNA concentration.

Overall study results and their limits: The study examined only peripheral blood because the primary lesion, thyroid tissue, could not be accessed. Patients with persistent disease shared more public clonotypes (fewer than 3,000) than newly diagnosed patients did (more than 900). The small sample size was acknowledged by the authors as a limitation that may reduce accuracy. Compared with newly diagnosed patients, patients with persistent Graves' disease had lower TCR Shannon entropy and fewer highly expanded clones, which suggests clonal expansion. Sequencing and analysis were limited to the TCR beta chain. Preferential use of TRBV28, TRBJ1-2 and TRBJ2-5 was observed in persistent disease, whereas TRBV20-1 and TRBJ2-1 were favored in newly diagnosed disease.

The chain couples TRBV4-3 to TRBJ2-7; the D gene lacks a confident call. The receptor was derived from a female donor with Graves disease. The source was peripheral blood mononuclear cells (PBMCs), collected when the disease was refractory, from a patient treated with antithyroid drugs. The CDR3 is CASSQYKDYEQYF. In nucleotides, the sequence is TGCGCCAGCAGCCAATACAAGGACTACGAGCAGTACTTC.